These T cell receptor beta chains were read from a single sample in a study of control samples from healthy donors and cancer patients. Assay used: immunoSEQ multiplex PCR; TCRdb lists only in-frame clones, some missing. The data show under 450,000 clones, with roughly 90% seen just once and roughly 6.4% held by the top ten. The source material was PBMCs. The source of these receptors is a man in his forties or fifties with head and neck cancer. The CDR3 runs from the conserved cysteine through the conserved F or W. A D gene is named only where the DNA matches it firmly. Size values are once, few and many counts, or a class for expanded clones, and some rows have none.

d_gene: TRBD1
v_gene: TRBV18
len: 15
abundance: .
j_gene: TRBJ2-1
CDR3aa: CASSPTGSTPYEQFF
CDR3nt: TGTGCCAGCTCACCGACAGGGTCTACGCCCTATGAGCAGTTCTTC

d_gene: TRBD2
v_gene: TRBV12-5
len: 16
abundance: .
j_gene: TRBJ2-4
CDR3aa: CASGPHDGGDGNIQYF
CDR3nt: TGTGCTAGTGGACCACATGACGGGGGGGACGGAAACATTCAGTACTTC

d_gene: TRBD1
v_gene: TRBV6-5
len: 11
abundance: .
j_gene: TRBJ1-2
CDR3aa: CASRLDRGYTF
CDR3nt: TGTGCCAGCAGGCTGGACAGGGGCTACACCTTC

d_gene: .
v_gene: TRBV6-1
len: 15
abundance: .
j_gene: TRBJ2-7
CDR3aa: CASSDQAHLVYEQYF
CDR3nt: TGTGCCAGCAGTGACCAGGCCCACTTAGTCTACGAGCAGTACTTC

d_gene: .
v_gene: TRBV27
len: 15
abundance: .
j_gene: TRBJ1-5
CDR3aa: CASSSPQGRSQPQHF
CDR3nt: TGTGCCAGCAGTTCCCCCCAGGGGCGAAGTCAGCCCCAGCATTTT

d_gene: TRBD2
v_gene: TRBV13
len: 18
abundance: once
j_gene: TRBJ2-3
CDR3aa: CASSFRGWLAGITDTQYF
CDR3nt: TGTGCCAGCAGCTTCAGGGGTTGGCTAGCGGGCATCACAGATACGCAGTATTTT

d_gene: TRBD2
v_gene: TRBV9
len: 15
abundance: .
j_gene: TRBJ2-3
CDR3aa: CASSVVGTITDTQYF
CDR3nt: TGTGCCAGCAGCGTAGTTGGGACTATCACAGATACGCAGTATTTT

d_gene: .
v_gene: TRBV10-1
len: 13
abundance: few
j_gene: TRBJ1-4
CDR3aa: CASSDSGNEKLFF
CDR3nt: TGCGCCAGCAGTGATTCGGGGAATGAAAAACTGTTTTTT

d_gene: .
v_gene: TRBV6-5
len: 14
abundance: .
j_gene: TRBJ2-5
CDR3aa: CASSSGPLRETQYF
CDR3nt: TGTGCCAGCAGTTCGGGACCCCTAAGGGAGACCCAGTACTTC

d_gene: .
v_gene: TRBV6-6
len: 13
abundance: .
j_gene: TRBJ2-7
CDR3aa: CASSYSSPYEQYF
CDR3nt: TGTGCCAGCAGTTACTCTTCCCCCTACGAGCAGTACTTC

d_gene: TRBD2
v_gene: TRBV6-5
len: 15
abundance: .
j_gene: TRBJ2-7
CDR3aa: CASSKLAHSTYEQYF
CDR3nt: TGTGCCAGCAGTAAACTAGCGCACTCTACCTACGAGCAGTACTTC

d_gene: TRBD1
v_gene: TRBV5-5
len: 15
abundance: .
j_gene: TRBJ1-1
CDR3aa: CASSSRGTGSTEAFF
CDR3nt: TGTGCCAGCAGCAGCCGGGGGACAGGGAGTACTGAAGCTTTCTTT

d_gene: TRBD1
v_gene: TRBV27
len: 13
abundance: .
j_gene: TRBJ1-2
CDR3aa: CASAGGRGYGYTF
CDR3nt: TGTGCCAGCGCAGGGGGCCGAGGCTATGGCTACACCTTC

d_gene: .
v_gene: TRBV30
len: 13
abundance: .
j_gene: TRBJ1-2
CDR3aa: CAWSRGEDYGYTF
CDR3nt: TGTGCCTGGAGCCGGGGGGAAGACTATGGCTACACCTTC

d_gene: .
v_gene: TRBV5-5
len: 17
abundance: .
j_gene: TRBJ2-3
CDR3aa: CASSLRRGTDSTDTQYF
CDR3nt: TGTGCCAGCAGCTTGCGAAGAGGGACGGACTCCACAGATACGCAGTATTTT

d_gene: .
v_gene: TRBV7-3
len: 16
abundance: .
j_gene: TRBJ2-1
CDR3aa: CASSSGRPSSYNEQFF
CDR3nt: TGTGCCAGCAGCTCGGGACGGCCGAGCTCCTACAATGAGCAGTTCTTC

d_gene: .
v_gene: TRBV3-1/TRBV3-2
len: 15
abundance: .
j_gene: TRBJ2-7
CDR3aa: CASSQEGGHFYEQYF
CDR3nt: TGTGCCAGCAGCCAAGAGGGGGGACACTTTTACGAGCAGTACTTC

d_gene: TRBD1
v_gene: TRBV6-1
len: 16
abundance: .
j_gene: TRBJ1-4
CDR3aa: CASSEGVRTGAEKLFF
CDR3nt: TGTGCCAGCAGTGAGGGAGTGAGGACAGGGGCTGAAAAACTGTTTTTT

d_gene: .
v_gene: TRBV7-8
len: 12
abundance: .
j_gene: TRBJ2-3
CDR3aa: CASSSRADTQYF
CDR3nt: TGTGCCAGCAGCTCACGGGCAGATACGCAGTATTTT

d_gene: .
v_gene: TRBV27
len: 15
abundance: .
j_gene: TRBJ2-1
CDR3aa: CASSLGHPLYNEQFF
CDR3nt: TGTGCCAGCAGCCTGGGACATCCCCTTTACAATGAGCAGTTCTTC

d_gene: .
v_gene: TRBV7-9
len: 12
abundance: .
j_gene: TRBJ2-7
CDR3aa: CASSLDHGEQYF
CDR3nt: TGTGCCAGCAGCTTGGACCACGGCGAGCAGTACTTC

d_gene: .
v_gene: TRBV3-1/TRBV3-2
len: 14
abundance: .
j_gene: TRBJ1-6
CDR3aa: CASSQTGDASPLHF
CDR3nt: TGTGCCAGCAGCCAAACTGGGGACGCTTCACCCCTCCACTTT

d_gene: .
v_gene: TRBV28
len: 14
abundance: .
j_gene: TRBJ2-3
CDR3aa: CASSSLRAGDTQYF
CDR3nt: TGTGCCAGCAGTTCCCTTCGGGCGGGAGATACGCAGTATTTT

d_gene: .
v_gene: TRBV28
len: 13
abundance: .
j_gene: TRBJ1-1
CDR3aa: CASSAIGGTEAFF
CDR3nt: TGTGCCAGCAGCGCCATAGGTGGCACTGAAGCTTTCTTT

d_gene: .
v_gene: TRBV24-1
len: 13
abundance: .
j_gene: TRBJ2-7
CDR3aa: CATSGLGEDEQYF
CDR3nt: TGTGCCACCAGTGGATTAGGTGAGGACGAGCAGTACTTC

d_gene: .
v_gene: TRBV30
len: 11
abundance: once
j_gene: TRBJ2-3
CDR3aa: CAWSPADTQYF
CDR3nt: TGTGCCTGGAGTCCGGCAGATACGCAGTATTTT

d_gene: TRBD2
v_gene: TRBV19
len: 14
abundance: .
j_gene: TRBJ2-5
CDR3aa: CATQRWAGEETQYF
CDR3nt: TGTGCCACACAACGTTGGGCGGGGGAAGAGACCCAGTACTTC

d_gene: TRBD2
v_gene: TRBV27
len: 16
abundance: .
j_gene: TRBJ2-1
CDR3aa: CASSLNVAGGSHEQFF
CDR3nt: TGTGCCAGCAGTTTAAATGTAGCGGGAGGCTCCCATGAGCAGTTCTTC

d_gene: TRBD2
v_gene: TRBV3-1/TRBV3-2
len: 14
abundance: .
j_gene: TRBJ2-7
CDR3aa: CASSQLAGVLEQYF
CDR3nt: TGTGCCAGCAGCCAACTAGCGGGAGTCCTCGAGCAGTACTTC

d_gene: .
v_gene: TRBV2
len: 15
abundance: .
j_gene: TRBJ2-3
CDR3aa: CASSMLGPSTDTQYF
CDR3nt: TGTGCCAGCAGCATGTTGGGCCCCAGCACAGATACGCAGTATTTT

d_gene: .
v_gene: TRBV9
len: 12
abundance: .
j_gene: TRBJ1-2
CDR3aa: CASSVAGGGYTF
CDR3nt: TGTGCCAGCAGCGTAGCCGGAGGGGGCTACACCTTC

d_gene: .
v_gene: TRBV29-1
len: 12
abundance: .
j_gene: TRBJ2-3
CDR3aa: CSVDEGADTQYF
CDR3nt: TGCAGCGTTGATGAGGGCGCAGATACGCAGTATTTT

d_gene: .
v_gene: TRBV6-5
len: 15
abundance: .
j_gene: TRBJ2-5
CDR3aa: CASSRGLAWRGTQYF
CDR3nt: TGTGCCAGCAGCCGGGGTTTAGCTTGGCGCGGGACCCAGTACTTC

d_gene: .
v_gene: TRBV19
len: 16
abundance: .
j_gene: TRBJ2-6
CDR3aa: CASSIQGGSGANVLTF
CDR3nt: TGTGCCAGTAGCATCCAGGGTGGCTCTGGGGCCAACGTCCTGACTTTC

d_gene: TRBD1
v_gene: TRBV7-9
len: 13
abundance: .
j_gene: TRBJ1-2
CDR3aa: CASSRDRNYGYTF
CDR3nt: TGTGCCAGCAGCCGGGACAGGAACTATGGCTACACCTTC

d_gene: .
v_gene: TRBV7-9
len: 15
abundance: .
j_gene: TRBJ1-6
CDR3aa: CASSHSGDEGSPLHF
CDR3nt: TGTGCCAGCAGCCACTCCGGGGACGAGGGTTCACCCCTCCACTTT

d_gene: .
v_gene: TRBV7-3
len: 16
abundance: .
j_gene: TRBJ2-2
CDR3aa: CASSLSGALNTGELFF
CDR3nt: TGTGCCAGCAGCTTAAGCGGGGCTTTGAACACCGGGGAGCTGTTTTTT

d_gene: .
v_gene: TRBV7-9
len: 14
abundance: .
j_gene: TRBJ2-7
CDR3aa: CASSEPTRGYEQYF
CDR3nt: TGTGCCAGCAGCGAACCTACGAGAGGGTACGAGCAGTACTTC

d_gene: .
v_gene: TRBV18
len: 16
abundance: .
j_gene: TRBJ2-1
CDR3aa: CASSPEGRDSLSEQFF
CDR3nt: TGTGCCAGCTCACCAGAGGGGCGGGACTCCTTATCGGAGCAGTTCTTC

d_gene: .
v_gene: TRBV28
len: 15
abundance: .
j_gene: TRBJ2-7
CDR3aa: CASSHPDPGAYEQYF
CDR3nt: TGTGCCAGCAGTCACCCGGACCCTGGGGCCTACGAGCAGTACTTC

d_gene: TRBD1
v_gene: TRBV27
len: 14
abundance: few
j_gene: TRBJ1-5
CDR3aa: CASSSRDSNQPQHF
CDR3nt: TGTGCCAGCAGTTCCCGGGACAGTAATCAGCCCCAGCATTTT

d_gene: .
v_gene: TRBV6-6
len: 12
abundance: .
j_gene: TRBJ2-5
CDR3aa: CASGGTQETQYF
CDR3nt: TGTGCCAGCGGGGGGACCCAAGAGACCCAGTACTTC

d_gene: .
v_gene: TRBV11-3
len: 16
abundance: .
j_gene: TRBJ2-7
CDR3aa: CASSLCGQLYPDGQYF
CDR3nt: TGTGCCAGCAGCCTCTGCGGACAGCTTTATCCCGACGGGCAGTACTTC

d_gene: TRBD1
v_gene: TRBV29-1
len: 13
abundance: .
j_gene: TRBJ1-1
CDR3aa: CSVDTGGSSEAFF
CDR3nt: TGCAGCGTTGACACAGGGGGCTCGTCTGAAGCTTTCTTT

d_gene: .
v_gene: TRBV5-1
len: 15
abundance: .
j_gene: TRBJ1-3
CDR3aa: CASSSGDITGNTIYF
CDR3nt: TGCGCCAGCAGCTCCGGGGACATAACTGGAAACACCATATATTTT

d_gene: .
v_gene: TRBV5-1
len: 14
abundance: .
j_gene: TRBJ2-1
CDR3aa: CASRGLPGRNEQFF
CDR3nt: TGCGCCAGTCGTGGCCTCCCCGGTAGGAATGAGCAGTTCTTC

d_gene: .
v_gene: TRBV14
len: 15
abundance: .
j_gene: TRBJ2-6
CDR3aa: CASSQGWAGANVLTF
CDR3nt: TGTGCCAGCAGCCAAGGCTGGGCTGGGGCCAACGTCCTGACTTTC

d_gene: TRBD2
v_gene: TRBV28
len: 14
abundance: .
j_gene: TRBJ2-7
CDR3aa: CATLLGLAGSSQYF
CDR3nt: TGTGCCACCCTATTGGGACTAGCGGGTTCGTCGCAGTACTTC

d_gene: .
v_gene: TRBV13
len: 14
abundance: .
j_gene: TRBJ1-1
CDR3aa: CASSFFTNHTEAFF
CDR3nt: TGTGCCAGCAGCTTTTTTACAAACCACACTGAAGCTTTCTTT

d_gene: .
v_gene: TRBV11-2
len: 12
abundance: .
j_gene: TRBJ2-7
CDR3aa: CASSLRQPEQYF
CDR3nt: TGTGCCAGCAGCTTAAGGCAGCCTGAGCAGTACTTC

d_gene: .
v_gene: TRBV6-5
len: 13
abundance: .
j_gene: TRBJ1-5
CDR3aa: CATGGGSGQPQHF
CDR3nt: TGTGCCACTGGCGGGGGGTCTGGACAGCCCCAGCATTTT

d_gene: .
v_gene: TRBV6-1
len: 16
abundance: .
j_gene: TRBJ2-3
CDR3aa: CASSEGTARASDTQYF
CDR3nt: TGTGCCAGCAGTGAAGGGACAGCCCGGGCGTCGGATACGCAGTATTTT

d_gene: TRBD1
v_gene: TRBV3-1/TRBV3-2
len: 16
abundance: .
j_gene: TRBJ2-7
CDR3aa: CASSQAAGTGAYEQYF
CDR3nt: TGTGCCAGCAGCCAAGCCGCGGGGACAGGGGCCTACGAGCAGTACTTC

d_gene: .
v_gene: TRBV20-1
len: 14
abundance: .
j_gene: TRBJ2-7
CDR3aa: CSASTSRRYYEQYF
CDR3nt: TGCAGTGCTAGTACGTCCCGGCGATACTACGAGCAGTACTTC

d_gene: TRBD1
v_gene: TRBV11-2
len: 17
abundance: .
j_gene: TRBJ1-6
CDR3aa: CASSLNRGNSYNSPLHF
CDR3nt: TGTGCCAGCAGCTTAAACAGGGGAAACTCCTATAATTCACCCCTCCACTTT

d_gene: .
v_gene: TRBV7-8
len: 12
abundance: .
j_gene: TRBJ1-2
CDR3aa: CASSLRTDGYTF
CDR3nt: TGTGCCAGCAGCTTACGGACAGATGGCTACACCTTC

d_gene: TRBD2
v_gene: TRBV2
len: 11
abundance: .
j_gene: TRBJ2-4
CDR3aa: CASSGLAGLGF
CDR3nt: TGTGCCAGCAGTGGTCTAGCGGGCCTCGGGTTC